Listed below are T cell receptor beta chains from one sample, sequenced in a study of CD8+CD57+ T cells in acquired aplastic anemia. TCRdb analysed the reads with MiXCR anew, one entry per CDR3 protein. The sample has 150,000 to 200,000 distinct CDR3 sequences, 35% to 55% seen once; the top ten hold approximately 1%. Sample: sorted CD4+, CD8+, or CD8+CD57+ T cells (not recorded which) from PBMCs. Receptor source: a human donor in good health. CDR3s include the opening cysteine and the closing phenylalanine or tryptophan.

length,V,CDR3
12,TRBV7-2,CASSLQQYEQYF
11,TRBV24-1,CATSDFSGYTF
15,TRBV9,CASSVGGFEGQPQHF
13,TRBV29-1,CSALQGPTGELFF
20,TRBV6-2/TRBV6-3,CASSYPPDTLGLAGEGEQYF
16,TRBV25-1,CASSEFSEEGNQPQHF
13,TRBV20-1,CSAIRGWGEKLFF
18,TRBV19,CASRLPGQLHSGANVLTF
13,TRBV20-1,CSAPQTSNTEAFF
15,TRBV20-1,CSARSPLGGANVLTF
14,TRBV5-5,CASSLRGADYEQYF
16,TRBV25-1,CASSEPGNPFNQPQHF
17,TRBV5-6,CASSFGQDGRLEYEQYF
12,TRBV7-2,CASSVAGTQAFF
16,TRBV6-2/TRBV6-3,CASSHPIGTIYNEQFF
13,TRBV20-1,CSAAPDRPYEQYF